The 2 T cell receptor beta chains below were found in one sample sequenced in a study of T cells after posttransplantation cyclophosphamide. Sequencing used immunoSEQ multiplex PCR; TCRdb keeps in-frame clones, though not all of them. The sample has about 40,000 clones, none seen only once; the top ten hold roughly 6.4%. The sequenced material came from PBMCs. The receptors were sampled from a man aged 25-45 years in good health and a related stem cell transplant donor.

This clone was detected many times. J is TRBJ2-1 and V is TRBV12-5; 9 bases line up with TRBD1. The ends lost 0 bases at V and 8 bases at J; junction bases unmatched: 20. Germline lookup yields CDR1 LGHNT and CDR2 FRNRAP. The CDR3 loop spans 20 amino acids. The CDR3 DNA sequence: TGTGCTAGTGGTTTGGTAGCCGGGACAGGGCGACGGGCGGGATGGGATGAGCAGTTCTTC. Protein: CASGLVAGTGRRAGWDEQFF.

The chain combines TRBV9 with TRBJ2-7; 7 bases fit TRBD1. CDR3 length: 14 residues. Trimming cost V 0 bases and J 2 bases; bases outside gene matches: 2. Germline V gene sequence: CDR1 SGDLS, CDR2 YYNGEE. DNA for the CDR3: TGTGCCAGCAGCGTAGGGGACAGAGCCTACGAGCAGTACTTC. It yields the protein CASSVGDRAYEQYF.